These 27 T cell receptor beta chains came from one sample sequenced in a study of blood T cell repertoires in COVID-19. Profiled with immunoSEQ multiplex PCR; TCRdb holds only in-frame clones, not every one. The sample includes more than 200,000 clones, 81% seen only once; the top ten take approximately 8.7%. The sequenced material came from peripheral blood. The source of these receptors is an elderly woman with acute or convalescent COVID-19.

The chain carries TRBV27 and TRBJ1-4, with D possibly matching TRBD1 (5 bases). The CDR3 has 13 residues. V lost 2 bases to trimming and J lost 7 bases, with 8 bases between them. The germline CDR1 and CDR2 sequences are MNHEY and SMNVEV (reference sequence). The CDR3 here is CASSLQGIEKLFF. CDR3 bases: TGTGCCAGCAGTTTACAGGGTATTGAAAAACTGTTTTTT.

In this sample, this clone turned up once. The chain has TRBV29-1 and TRBJ2-7; D remains ambiguous. The ends were cut back, 4 bases at V and 0 bases at J, with 7 bases in the middle. The germline gives CDR1 SQVTM, CDR2 ANQGSEA. This CDR3 contains 12 residues. CDR3 amino acids: CSVVGSSYEQYF. The CDR3 region has the DNA TGCAGCGTTGTTGGCAGCTCCTACGAGCAGTACTTC.

The chain uses TRBV16 and TRBJ2-2; 9 nucleotides align to TRBD1. With 0 bases clipped from V and 4 bases from J, the junction kept 3 bases outside the gene matches. Germline CDR1 reads KGHSY; CDR2 reads FQNENV. The CDR3 sequence is 16 residues long. The CDR3 sequence: CASSQSGQGGTGELFF. The CDR3 DNA follows: TGTGCCAGCAGCCAATCGGGACAGGGTGGCACCGGGGAGCTGTTTTTT.

This chain connects TRBV5-5 to TRBJ1-4, with unresolved D. Germline assignment: CDR1 SGHKS and CDR2 YYEKEE (reference sequence). This CDR3 region has 14 residues. Trimming left V 7 bases short and J 3 bases short, with 13 bases between. The CDR3 loop reads CASGMRVSNEKLFF. For the CDR3, the DNA is TGTGCCAGCGGGATGAGGGTTTCTAATGAAAAACTGTTTTTT.

The rearrangement links TRBV3-1 (or the pseudogene TRBV3-2) to TRBJ2-6, with 10 bases lining up with TRBD1. The J segment lost 0 bases and the V segment lost 5 bases, leaving 7 bases of the junction unmatched. In germline, CDR1 is LGHDT, CDR2 YNNKEL (reference sequence). CDR3 length equals 18 residues. CDR3: CASSYRQGAPSGANVLTF. The CDR3 DNA follows: TGTGCCAGCAGCTACCGACAGGGGGCCCCCTCTGGGGCCAACGTCCTGACTTTC.

The gene calls are TRBV7-9 and TRBJ2-7; D remains ambiguous. In germline, CDR1 is SEHNR, CDR2 FQNEAQ (reference sequence). This CDR3 is built from 15 residues. Trimming cost V 1 base and J 0 bases, with 10 bases left between them. The CDR3 DNA reads as TGTGCCAGCAGCTTAGGCAGGCAATACTCCTACGAGCAGTACTTC. Residues: CASSLGRQYSYEQYF.

This sequence joins TRBV7-9 and TRBJ2-1; TRBD2 agrees at 10 bases. This CDR3 is 16 amino acids long. Germline V CDR1 and CDR2: SEHNR, FQNEAQ (reference sequence). Trimming removed 5 bases from V and 5 bases from J; junction bases left unmatched: 9. The CDR3 protein is CASSQRGLAENNEQFF. The CDR3 bases are TGTGCCAGCAGCCAACGAGGACTAGCGGAGAACAATGAGCAGTTCTTC.

The genes are TRBV3-1 (or the pseudogene TRBV3-2) and TRBJ2-1; D is uncertain. The germline V and J ends were trimmed by 1 base and 9 bases, with 4 bases remaining between them. The germline CDR1 and CDR2 sequences are LGHDT and YNNKEL (reference sequence). The CDR3 is 11 residues long. In nucleotides, the CDR3 is TGTGCCAGCAGCCAAGTTAGTGAGCAGTTCTTC. The encoded protein is CASSQVSEQFF.

The chain has TRBV28 and TRBJ2-5, with D possibly TRBD1 on 5 matching bases. From germline, CDR1 is MDHEN and CDR2 SYDVKM. V lost 5 bases and J 2 bases, leaving 15 bases between the germline ends. The CDR3 length is 15 residues. CDR3 residues: CASSGTVRQQETQYF. In DNA form, the CDR3 reads TGTGCCAGCAGTGGAACCGTTAGACAGCAAGAGACCCAGTACTTC.

V gene TRBV28 combines with J gene TRBJ1-2; TRBD1 matches 8 bases. The CDR3 contains 15 residues. Germline CDR1 MDHEN, CDR2 SYDVKM. V shed 6 bases, J shed 7 bases, and the junction held 13 bases outside the gene matches. The CDR3: CASSFTGQGASGYTF. The CDR3 DNA follows: TGTGCCAGCAGCTTTACGGGGCAGGGGGCGAGTGGCTACACCTTC.

The chain joins TRBV5-1 to TRBJ2-7, with D possibly being TRBD1 (5 bases). V was clipped by 4 bases and J by 6 bases, with 17 bases between them. The CDR3 extends over 14 amino acids. Germline V gene sequence: CDR1 SGHRS, CDR2 YFSETQ. CDR3 DNA sequence: TGCGCCAGCAGCCGCGAAGGCAGGGAAGGCGAGCAGTACTTC. This encodes CASSREGREGEQYF. Variable domain in full (rest from reference TRBV5-1 and TRBJ2-7): KAGVTQTPRYLIKTRGQQVTLSCSPISGHRSVSWYQQTPGQGLQFLFEYFSETQRNKGNFPGRFSGRQFSNSRSEMNVSTLELGDSALYLCASSREGREGEQYFGPGTRLTVT.

The chain combines TRBV13 with TRBJ1-4; TRBD1 matches 7 bases. The CDR3 has 14 amino acids. Germline-derived CDR1 and CDR2 are PRHDT and FYEKMQ (reference sequence). V shed 3 bases and J 7 bases; nucleotides not matched to a gene: 5. The CDR3 DNA reads as TGTGCCAGCAGCTTCAGGGGGTTGGGTGAAAAACTGTTTTTT. Encoded protein: CASSFRGLGEKLFF.

The chain joins TRBV9 to TRBJ2-3; 15 bases fit TRBD2. From germline, CDR1 is SGDLS and CDR2 YYNGEE. With 1 base clipped from V and 5 bases from J, the junction kept 8 bases outside the gene matches. CDR3 length: 18 residues. CDR3 nucleotides: TGTGCCAGCAGCGTAACCGGGACTAGCGGGGGGTGGGGAGATACGCAGTATTTT. As protein: CASSVTGTSGGWGDTQYF.

The chain links TRBV5-5 to TRBJ1-2; D not certain. Germline V gene sequence: CDR1 SGHKS, CDR2 YYEKEE (reference sequence). The CDR3 is 16 amino acids. V was cut by 0 bases and J by 0 bases, with 12 bases left in between. CDR3 in DNA: TGTGCCAGCAGCTTGGCCTACGGTGTGTCTAACTATGGCTACACCTTC. Its translation: CASSLAYGVSNYGYTF.

The gene calls are TRBV6-2 or TRBV6-3 and TRBJ2-3, with 11 bases aligning to TRBD1. CDR3 length equals 15 residues. Germline V gives CDR1 MNHEY, CDR2 SVGEGT. The trim removed 5 bases at V and 5 bases at J, leaving 6 bases unmatched. CDR3 loop: CASSDGQGAKDTQYF. The CDR3 nucleotides are TGTGCCAGCAGTGACGGACAGGGGGCAAAAGATACGCAGTATTTT.

This clone was seen a single time. V gene TRBV19 combines with J gene TRBJ2-3; D gene unclear. Looked up from germline, CDR1 is LNHDA and CDR2 is SQIVND (reference sequence). V was clipped by 2 bases and J by 2 bases, with 8 bases between them. The CDR3 extends over 14 amino acids. The CDR3 sequence is CASSISGSTDTQYF. For the CDR3, the DNA is TGTGCCAGTAGTATATCCGGGTCCACAGATACGCAGTATTTT.

V usage is TRBV18 and J usage is TRBJ1-2; TRBD1 might be the D (6 bases). The CDR3 is made up of 13 amino acids. V was trimmed by 2 bases and J by 10 bases, leaving 14 bases between them. Germline V CDR1 and CDR2: KGHSH, LQKENI. The CDR3 DNA sequence: TGTGCCAGCTCACCAGGCGGGGGGCGAGACTACACCTTC. Translating gives CASSPGGGRDYTF.

CDR3 DNA sequence: TGTGCCAGCAGCCAAGACTCAGGAAGGAATGGCTACACCTTC. Translated, it gives CASSQDSGRNGYTF. The chain joins TRBV3-1 (or the pseudogene TRBV3-2) to TRBJ1-2; D is unclear. The germline V gene encodes CDR1 LGHDT and CDR2 YNNKEL (reference sequence). V was shortened by 0 bases and J by 6 bases, with 11 bases between the two germline ends. The CDR3 runs to 14 residues.

CDR3 nucleotide sequence: TGTGCCAGCAGCTCCGTGGGGGGGATGGGCCAAGAGACCCAGTACTTC. Protein sequence: CASSSVGGMGQETQYF. The chain links TRBV7-2 to TRBJ2-5; 7 bases are shared with TRBD2. The CDR3 consists of 16 residues. Unmatched junction bases numbered 9, after V lost 4 bases and J lost 1 base. Germline CDR1 is SGHTA and CDR2 is FQGNSA.

The CDR3: CAWSVPGTGGSPLHF. As DNA, the CDR3 is TGTGCCTGGAGTGTACCCGGGACAGGGGGTTCACCCCTCCACTTT. This chain uses TRBV30 with TRBJ1-6; 11 nucleotides match TRBD1. The CDR3 consists of 15 residues. V was clipped by 0 bases and J by 9 bases; unmatched bases: 4. Germline V lookup: CDR1 GTSNPN, CDR2 SVGIG (reference sequence).

The chain combines TRBV5-6 with TRBJ1-4; no reliable D call. The CDR3 extends over 13 amino acids. The V end lost 0 bases, the J end lost 5 bases, and 5 bases lay between the germline ends. CDR1 and CDR2 from the germline V gene are SGHDT and YYEEEE. CDR3 amino acids: CASSLAQNEKLFF. The CDR3 DNA sequence: TGTGCCAGCAGCTTGGCACAGAATGAAAAACTGTTTTTT.

The DNA for the CDR3 is TGTGCCACCAGCAGAGTCGAACAAGCGGGGGACAAACAGTACAATGAGCAGTTCTTC. Protein: CATSRVEQAGDKQYNEQFF. This chain uses TRBV15 with TRBJ2-1, with 8 bases matching TRBD2. Per the germline V gene, CDR1 is LNHNV and CDR2 is YYDKDF (reference sequence). J was trimmed by 4 bases and V by 1 base; bases with no gene match: 15. The CDR3 sequence is 19 residues long.

This rearrangement joins TRBV5-1 to TRBJ2-2, with TRBD1 matching over 9 bases. V lost 1 base to trimming and J lost 8 bases; unmatched junction nucleotides: 6. Germline CDR1 SGHRS, CDR2 YFSETQ. The CDR3 sequence is 15 residues long. CDR3 loop: CASSLMGQGGGELFF. The DNA for the CDR3 is TGCGCCAGCAGCTTGATGGGACAGGGCGGTGGGGAGCTGTTTTTT. The full variable domain, completed using reference TRBV5-1 and TRBJ2-2, is KAGVTQTPRYLIKTRGQQVTLSCSPISGHRSVSWYQQTPGQGLQFLFEYFSETQRNKGNFPGRFSGRQFSNSRSEMNVSTLELGDSALYLCASSLMGQGGGELFFGEGSRLTVL.

The rearrangement links TRBV25-1 to TRBJ1-2; the match to TRBD1 covers 7 bases. The CDR3 runs to 15 residues. With V trimmed by 2 bases and J by 4 bases, 7 bases remained unmatched. Per the germline V gene, CDR1 is MGHDK and CDR2 is SYGVNS. The CDR3 reads CASSEKGGQSYGYTF. CDR3 nucleotide sequence: TGTGCCAGCAGTGAAAAAGGGGGACAGAGCTATGGCTACACCTTC.

V gene TRBV27 combines with J gene TRBJ2-4, with D maybe TRBD2 (5 bases). Trimming shortened V by 6 bases and J by 3 bases, and 24 bases separated the two germline ends. This CDR3 is 18 amino acids long. In germline, CDR1 is MNHEY, CDR2 SMNVEV (reference sequence). CDR3 nucleotides: TGTGCCAGCAGCTTTTCCCGTTCAGTGTTACTAGGCAAAAACATTCAGTACTTC. Protein product: CASSFSRSVLLGKNIQYF.

This clone was detected only once. This rearrangement joins TRBV5-6 to TRBJ2-5; 11 bases align to TRBD2. V trimming: 4 bases; J trimming: 5 bases; junction bases outside the gene matches: 16. Germline CDR1 is SGHDT and CDR2 is YYEEEE. The CDR3 extends over 18 amino acids. The CDR3 region has the DNA TGTGCCAGCAGCGCCTTCACCGGGACTAGCGGATTTTTTGAGACCCAGTACTTC. Translation gives CASSAFTGTSGFFETQYF.

The chain recombines TRBV7-9 with TRBJ1-5, with a tentative D call TRBD1 (6 bases). The CDR3 sequence is 17 residues long. The germline V gene encodes CDR1 SEHNR and CDR2 FQNEAQ (reference sequence). The ends were cut back, 5 bases at V and 1 base at J, with 18 bases in the middle. CDR3 loop: CASSPAWAQGSNQPQHF. For the CDR3, the DNA is TGTGCCAGCAGCCCTGCATGGGCCCAGGGGAGCAATCAGCCCCAGCATTTT.